The next 8 T cell receptor beta chains were all read from a single sample in a study of memory CD4+ T cells and cytomegalovirus serostatus. The sort gate was single viable CD3+CD4+CD8-CD45RO+ cells for memory CD4+ T cells. Produced via immunoSEQ multiplex PCR; TCRdb's table is partial and in-frame only. This table has 50,000 or so clones, roughly four fifths appearing once. Sequenced input: memory CD4+ T cells from blood. All receptors derive from an adult in good health and CMV-seronegative.

This clone was observed a few times. The CDR3 DNA reads TGTGCCAGCAGTTTAGGGCAGGCTAATTCACCCCTCCACTTT. Translating it yields CASSLGQANSPLHF. This sequence joins TRBV27 and TRBJ1-6; the D is unclear. The CDR3 is 14 amino acids. V was pared by 2 bases and J by 6 bases, with 8 bases between. CDR1 is MNHEY and CDR2 is SMNVEV in the germline V gene (reference sequence).

This clone was detected a few times. The J gene is TRBJ1-1, the V gene TRBV23-1, with 7 bases matching TRBD1. TRBV23-1 falls under the ORF class, with uncertain function. The CDR3 is 14 residues long. J lost 3 bases, V lost 10 bases, and 11 bases had no gene match. CDR3 sequence: CANRTEGQYTEAFF. CDR3 bases: TGCGCCAATAGGACCGAGGGACAGTACACTGAAGCTTTCTTT.

This chain links TRBV18 with TRBJ2-7; 16 positions agree with TRBD2. Trimming at V came to 5 bases and at J to 4 bases, leaving 8 bases not matched to a gene. CDR1 and CDR2 from the germline V gene are KGHSH and LQKENI. The CDR3 covers 17 residues. CDR3 sequence: CASSTGTSGRARYEQYF. The CDR3 nucleotides read TGTGCCAGCTCAACGGGGACTAGCGGGAGGGCCAGGTACGAGCAGTACTTC.

The chain couples TRBV7-3 to TRBJ2-7; D is unresolved. In germline, CDR1 is SGHTA, CDR2 FQGTGA. CDR3 length: 15 residues. V lost 2 bases and J 0 bases, leaving 11 bases between the germline ends. CDR3 residues: CASSLDFASSYEQYF. The CDR3 nucleotides are TGTGCCAGCAGCTTAGATTTCGCCAGCTCCTACGAGCAGTACTTC.

The rearrangement uses TRBV7-2 and TRBJ1-3, with D possibly matching TRBD1 (6 bases). The CDR3 contains 15 residues. V gave up 3 bases and J gave up 2 bases, with 11 bases separating them. Per the germline V gene, CDR1 is SGHTA and CDR2 is FQGNSA. CDR3 nucleotides: TGTGCCAGCAGCTTGACAGGCGCGGCTGGAAACACCATATATTTT. Its protein product is CASSLTGAAGNTIYF.

The chain uses TRBV6-1 and TRBJ1-6; TRBD1 matches 9 bases. Germline-derived CDR1 and CDR2 are MNHNS and SASEGT. The length of the CDR3 is 13 residues. The trim removed 6 bases at V and 9 bases at J, leaving 3 bases unmatched. The CDR3 sequence: CASRETGGSPLHF. The CDR3 region has the DNA TGTGCCAGCAGAGAGACAGGGGGTTCACCCCTCCACTTT.

The chain uses TRBV15 and TRBJ1-4, with D possibly matching TRBD1 (6 bases). Germline values: CDR1 LNHNV, CDR2 YYDKDF (reference sequence). V was shortened by 4 bases and J by 3 bases, with 12 bases between the two germline ends. The CDR3 length is 15 residues. CDR3 amino acids: CATSTTGQPNEKLFF. The CDR3 DNA follows: TGTGCCACCAGCACCACAGGGCAGCCTAATGAAAAACTGTTTTTT. The whole variable domain, filled in from reference TRBV15 and TRBJ1-4, reads DAMVIQNPRYQVTQFGKPVTLSCSQTLNHNVMYWYQQKSSQAPKLLFHYYDKDFNNEADTPDNFQSRRPNTSFCFLDIRSPGLGDTAMYLCATSTTGQPNEKLFFGSGTQLSVL.

The rearrangement links TRBV25-1 to TRBJ2-5; D possibly matches TRBD1 or TRBD2 (6 bases each). The last part of the DNA fits TRBJ2-7 better; the J call may be wrong. Germline V gene data show CDR1 as MGHDK and CDR2 as SYGVNS. This CDR3 comprises 13 residues. The CDR3 is CASSEYEGGEQYF. CDR3 nucleotides: TGTGCCAGCAGTGAATATGAGGGGGGCGAGCAGTACTTC.